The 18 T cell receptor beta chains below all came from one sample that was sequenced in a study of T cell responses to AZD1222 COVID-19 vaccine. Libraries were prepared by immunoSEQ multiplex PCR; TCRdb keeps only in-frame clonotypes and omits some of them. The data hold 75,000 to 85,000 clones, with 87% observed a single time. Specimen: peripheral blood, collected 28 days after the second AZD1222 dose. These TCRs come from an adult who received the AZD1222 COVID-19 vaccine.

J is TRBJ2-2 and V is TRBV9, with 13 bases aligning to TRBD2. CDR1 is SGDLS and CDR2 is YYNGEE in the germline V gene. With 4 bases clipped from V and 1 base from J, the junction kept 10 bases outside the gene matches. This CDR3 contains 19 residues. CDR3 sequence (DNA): TGTGCCAGCAGCCCCCGACTAGCGGGGGGCCGATTGAACACCGGGGAGCTGTTTTTT. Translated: CASSPRLAGGRLNTGELFF.

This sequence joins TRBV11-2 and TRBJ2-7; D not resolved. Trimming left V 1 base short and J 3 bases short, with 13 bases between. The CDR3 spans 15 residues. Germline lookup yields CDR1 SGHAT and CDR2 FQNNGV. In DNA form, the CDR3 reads TGTGCCAGCAGCTTAGGGTTGGCAGTCGGCTACGAGCAGTACTTC. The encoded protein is CASSLGLAVGYEQYF.

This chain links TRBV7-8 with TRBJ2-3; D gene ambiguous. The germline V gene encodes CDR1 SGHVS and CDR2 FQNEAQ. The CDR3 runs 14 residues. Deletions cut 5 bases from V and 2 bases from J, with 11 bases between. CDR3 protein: CASSRQWATDTQYF. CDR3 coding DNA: TGTGCCAGCAGCCGACAATGGGCCACAGATACGCAGTATTTT.

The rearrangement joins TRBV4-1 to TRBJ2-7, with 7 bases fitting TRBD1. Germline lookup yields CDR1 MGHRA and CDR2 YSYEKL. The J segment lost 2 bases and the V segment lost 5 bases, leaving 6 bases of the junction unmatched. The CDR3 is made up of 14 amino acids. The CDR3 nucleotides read TGCGCCAGCAGCTCCTGGACAGGAACCTACGAGCAGTACTTC. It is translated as CASSSWTGTYEQYF.

The CDR3 nucleotides read TGTGCCAGCAGTTTACCCCAGGCAGGGGGCTTTCAGCCCCAGCATTTT. It yields the protein CASSLPQAGGFQPQHF. This rearrangement joins TRBV28 to TRBJ1-5; 8 bases are shared with TRBD1. The CDR3 sequence is 16 residues long. V lost 2 bases to trimming and J lost 6 bases; unmatched junction nucleotides: 9. Germline V gives CDR1 MDHEN, CDR2 SYDVKM.

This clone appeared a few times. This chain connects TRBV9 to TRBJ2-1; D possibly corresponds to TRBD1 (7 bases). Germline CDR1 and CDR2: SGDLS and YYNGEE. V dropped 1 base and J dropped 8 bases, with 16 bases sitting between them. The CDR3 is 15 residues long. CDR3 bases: TGTGCCAGCAGCGTAAGTAGTCAGGGGGGCGATGAGCAGTTCTTC. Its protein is CASSVSSQGGDEQFF.

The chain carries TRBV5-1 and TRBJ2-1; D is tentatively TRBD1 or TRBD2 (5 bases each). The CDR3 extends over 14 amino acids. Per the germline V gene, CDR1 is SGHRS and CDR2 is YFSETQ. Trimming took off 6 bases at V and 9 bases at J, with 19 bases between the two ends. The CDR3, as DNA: TGCGCCAGCAATGAGCCCGCTAGTGGGACTGAGCAGTTCTTC. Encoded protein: CASNEPASGTEQFF.

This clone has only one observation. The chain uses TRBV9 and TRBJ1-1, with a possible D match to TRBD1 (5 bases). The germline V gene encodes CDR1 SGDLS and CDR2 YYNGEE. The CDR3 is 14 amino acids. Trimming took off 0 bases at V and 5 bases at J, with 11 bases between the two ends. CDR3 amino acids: CASSVVAGSTEAFF. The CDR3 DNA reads TGTGCCAGCAGCGTAGTTGCAGGGTCGACTGAAGCTTTCTTT.

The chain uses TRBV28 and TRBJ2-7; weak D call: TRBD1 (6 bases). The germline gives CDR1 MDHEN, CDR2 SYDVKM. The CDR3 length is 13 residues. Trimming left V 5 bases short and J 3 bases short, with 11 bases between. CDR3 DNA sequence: TGTGCCAGCAGTCCGGGACAAGGCTACGAGCAGTACTTC. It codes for CASSPGQGYEQYF.

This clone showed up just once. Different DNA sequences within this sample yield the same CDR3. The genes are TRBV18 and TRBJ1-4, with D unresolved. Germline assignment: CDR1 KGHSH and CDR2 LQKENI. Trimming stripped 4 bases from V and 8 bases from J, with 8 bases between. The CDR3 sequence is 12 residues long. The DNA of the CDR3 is TGTGCCAGCTCACTAGCTGGGGAAAAACTGTTTTTT. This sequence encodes CASSLAGEKLFF.

CDR3 DNA sequence: TGTGCCTGGGGGGGACAGGGGGTAACCAACTATGGCTACACCTTC. Protein product: CAWGGQGVTNYGYTF. The chain couples TRBV30 to TRBJ1-2; 11 bases align to TRBD1. This CDR3 is 15 amino acids long. The V segment lost 5 bases and the J segment 2 bases; nucleotides outside the gene matches: 7. Germline CDR1 GTSNPN, CDR2 SVGIG (reference sequence).

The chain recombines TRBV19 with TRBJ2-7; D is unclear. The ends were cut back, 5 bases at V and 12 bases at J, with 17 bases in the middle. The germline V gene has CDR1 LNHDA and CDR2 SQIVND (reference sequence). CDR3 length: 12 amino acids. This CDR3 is CASSWGTRSLYF. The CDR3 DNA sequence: TGTGCCAGTAGTTGGGGAACAAGATCTCTGTACTTC. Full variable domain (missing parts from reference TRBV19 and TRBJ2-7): DGGITQSPKYLFRKEGQNVTLSCEQNLNHDAMYWYRQDPGQGLRLIYYSQIVNDFQKGDIAEGYSVSREKKESFPLTVTSAQKNPTAFYLCASSWGTRSLYFGPGTRLTVT.

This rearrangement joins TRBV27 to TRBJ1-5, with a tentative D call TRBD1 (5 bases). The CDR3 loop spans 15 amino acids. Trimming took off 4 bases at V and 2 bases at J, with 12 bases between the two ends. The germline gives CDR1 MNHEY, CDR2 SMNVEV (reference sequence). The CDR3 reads CASSYRRVGNQPQHF. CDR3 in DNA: TGTGCCAGCAGTTATCGCAGGGTGGGCAATCAGCCCCAGCATTTT.

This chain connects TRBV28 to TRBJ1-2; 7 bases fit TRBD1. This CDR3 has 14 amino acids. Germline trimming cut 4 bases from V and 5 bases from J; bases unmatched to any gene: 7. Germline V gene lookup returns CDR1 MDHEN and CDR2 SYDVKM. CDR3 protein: CASSSIDREYGYTF. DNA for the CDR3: TGTGCCAGCAGTTCGATCGACAGGGAATATGGCTACACCTTC.

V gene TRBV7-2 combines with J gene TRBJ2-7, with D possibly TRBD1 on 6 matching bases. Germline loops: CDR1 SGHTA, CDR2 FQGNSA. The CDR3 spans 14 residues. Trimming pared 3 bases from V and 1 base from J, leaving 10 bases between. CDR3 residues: CASSFEGESYEQYF. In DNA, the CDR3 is TGTGCCAGCAGCTTCGAGGGGGAGTCCTACGAGCAGTACTTC.

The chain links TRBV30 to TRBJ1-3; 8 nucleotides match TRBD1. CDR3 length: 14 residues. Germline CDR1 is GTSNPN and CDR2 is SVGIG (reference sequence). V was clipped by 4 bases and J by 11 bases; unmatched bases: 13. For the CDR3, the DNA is TGTGCCTGGAATCCCAGGGGACAGGTGCTCCCCATATATTTT. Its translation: CAWNPRGQVLPIYF. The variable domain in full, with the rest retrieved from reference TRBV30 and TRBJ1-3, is SQTIHQWPATLVQPVGSPLSLECTVEGTSNPNLYWYRQAAGRGLQLLFYSVGIGQISSEVPQNLSASRPQDRQFILSSKKLLLSDSGFYLCAWNPRGQVLPIYFGEGSWLTVV.

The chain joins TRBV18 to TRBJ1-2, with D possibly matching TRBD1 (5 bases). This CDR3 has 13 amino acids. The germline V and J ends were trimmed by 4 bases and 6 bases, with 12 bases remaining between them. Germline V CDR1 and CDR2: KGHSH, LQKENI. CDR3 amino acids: CASSRVTVDGYTF. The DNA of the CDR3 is TGTGCCAGCTCACGGGTGACAGTGGATGGCTACACCTTC.

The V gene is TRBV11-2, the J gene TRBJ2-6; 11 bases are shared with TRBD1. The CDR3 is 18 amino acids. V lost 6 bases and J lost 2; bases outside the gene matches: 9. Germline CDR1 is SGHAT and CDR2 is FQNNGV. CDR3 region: CASRLPAGQGAGANVLTF. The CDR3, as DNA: TGTGCCAGCAGATTACCGGCGGGACAGGGGGCTGGGGCCAACGTCCTGACTTTC. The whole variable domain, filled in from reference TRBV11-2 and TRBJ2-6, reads EAGVAQSPRYKIIEKRQSVAFWCNPISGHATLYWYQQILGQGPKLLIQFQNNGVVDDSQLPKDRFSAERLKGVDSTLKIQPAKLEDSAVYLCASRLPAGQGAGANVLTFGAGSRLTVL.